This T cell receptor (beta chain) is drawn from a study of technical replicates of blood from a handful of donors. Germline V gene lookup returns CDR1 ENHRY and CDR2 SYGVKD. The junction had 6 bases not matched to a gene; V was cut back by 6 bases and J by 8 bases. This CDR3 has 12 residues. Profiling relied on immunoSEQ multiplex PCR, and the TCRdb table lists in-frame clones only, not all of them. The table shows 85,000 to 100,000 clones, with around 95% occurring only once. The rearrangement links TRBV10-3 to TRBJ1-2; 7 bases are a match to TRBD1. This clonotype was sampled from a human donor in good health. Material: T cells isolated from PBMCs. CDR3 nucleotide sequence: TGTGCCATCAGCCCCCAGGGGGGCGGCTACACCTTC. This encodes CAISPQGGGYTF.